This T cell receptor (beta chain) emerged from a study of blood T cell repertoires in COVID-19. As for the study in general: Acute and convalescent COVID-19 specimens originated in the United States, Italy and Spain.

This clone turned up a few times. Data came from immunoSEQ multiplex PCR; TCRdb stores just in-frame clones and leaves some out. The sample records around 120,000 clones, around 81% being singletons. CDR3 length equals 14 residues. Trimming took 1 base from V and 6 from J, leaving 12 bases between them. CDR1 and CDR2 (germline): LGHNA, YNFKEQ. The sequenced sample consisted of peripheral blood. This chain links TRBV4-2 with TRBJ1-1; tentatively, D is TRBD1 (5 bases). This clonotype was obtained from a man aged 70 or older with acute or convalescent COVID-19. The CDR3 region has the DNA TGTGCCAGCAGCCAAGGCGGGGGATGGCCTGAAGCTTTCTTT. Translated: CASSQGGGWPEAFF.